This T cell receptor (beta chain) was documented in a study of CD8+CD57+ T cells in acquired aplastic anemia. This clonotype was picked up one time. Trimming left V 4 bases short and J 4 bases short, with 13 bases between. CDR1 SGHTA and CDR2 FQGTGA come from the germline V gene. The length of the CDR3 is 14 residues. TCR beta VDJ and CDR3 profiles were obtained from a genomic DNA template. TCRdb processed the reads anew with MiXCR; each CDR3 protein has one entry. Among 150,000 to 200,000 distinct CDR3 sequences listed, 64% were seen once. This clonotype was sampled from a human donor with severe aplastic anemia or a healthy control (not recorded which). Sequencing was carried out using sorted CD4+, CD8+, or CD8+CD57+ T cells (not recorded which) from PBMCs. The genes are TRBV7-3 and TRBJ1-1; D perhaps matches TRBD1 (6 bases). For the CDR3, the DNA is TGTGCCAGCAGCTCACAGGGACGCGGCACTGAAGCTTTCTTT. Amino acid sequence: CASSSQGRGTEAFF.